This TCR beta chain was found in a study of blood T cell repertoires in COVID-19. Study-level information: Collection of acute and convalescent COVID-19 samples took place in the United States, Italy and Spain.

How the authors handled the data: Reference gene primer amplification gave nucleated cell count estimates. Some clones are missing from TCRdb's copy, which holds only in-frame ones; the method was immunoSEQ multiplex PCR. V and J calls and clone size are those listed in that table; D and trimming were worked out from the DNA. Counted here are 390,000 or so clones, 89% occurring once; the ten biggest clones make up around 3%. Material for sequencing was peripheral blood. This receptor was obtained from a woman aged 25 to 45 with COVID-19, enrolled during active disease.

The CDR3 spells CASSLVAGIDGYTF. CDR3 in DNA: TGTGCCAGCAGCTTAGTTGCGGGGATCGATGGCTACACCTTC. The chain links TRBV7-9 to TRBJ1-2; D ambiguous. The CDR3 covers 14 residues. V shed 1 base and J shed 6 bases, with 12 bases lying between them. Germline loops: CDR1 SEHNR, CDR2 FQNEAQ (reference sequence).